Here is one T cell receptor beta chain with its context. As yet, its antigen is unknown. This sample was included in a study of monozygotic twins with inflammatory bowel disease. Notes on the study in general: Compared with healthy twins, IBD patients shared fewer clonotypes with others, especially with disease activity.

Starting material for each TCR library was roughly 3,500 ng of total RNA. Every sample had its cDNA made across eight separate reactions. Each CDR3 protein gets one entry in TCRdb, which reprocessed the 5' RACE reads and gives no DNA. This table lists around 450,000 distinct CDR3 sequences. Each donor supplied approximately 2.5 ml of blood. The CDR3 covers 19 residues. The V and J genes are TRBV21-1 and TRBJ2-1; TCRdb designates TRBD1, a call that cannot be tested without DNA. TRBV21-1 counts as a pseudogene. The receptor comes from a human donor with ulcerative colitis or Crohn's disease, or a healthy co-twin of an affected twin (not recorded which). Sequencing was done on a sample of blood. The CDR3: CASQGGTDKRLSSYNEQFF.